Listed below are T cell receptor beta chains from one sample, sequenced in a study of blood T cell repertoires in COVID-19. Profiled with immunoSEQ multiplex PCR; TCRdb holds only in-frame clones, not every one. The repertoire holds a few hundred thousand clones, with approximately 86% as singletons. Material: PBMCs or T cells enriched from blood (not recorded which). The receptor source for this set is a woman aged 40 to 55 with acute COVID-19. CDR3s include the opening cysteine and the closing phenylalanine or tryptophan. Each record gives: J gene, clone size, D gene, V gene, CDR3 protein. A D gene is named only where the DNA matches it firmly. A row's size may be missing; if present it is once, few, many or a size class.

J gene: TRBJ1-5; clone size: .; D gene: .; V gene: TRBV3-1/TRBV3-2; CDR3 protein: CASGRLREPQHF
J gene: TRBJ2-2; clone size: .; D gene: .; V gene: TRBV19; CDR3 protein: CASTGYAGVYAGELFF
J gene: TRBJ2-1; clone size: .; D gene: .; V gene: TRBV2; CDR3 protein: CASSRYSYNEQFF
J gene: TRBJ2-3; clone size: once; D gene: TRBD2; V gene: TRBV28; CDR3 protein: CASGGLAGGPGTQYF
J gene: TRBJ1-1; clone size: .; D gene: TRBD1; V gene: TRBV27; CDR3 protein: CASRPGGAVRSTEAFF
J gene: TRBJ1-1; clone size: few; D gene: TRBD1; V gene: TRBV7-9; CDR3 protein: CASSLNRQGREAFF
J gene: TRBJ2-5; clone size: .; D gene: .; V gene: TRBV5-1; CDR3 protein: CASSLGGAETQYF
J gene: TRBJ1-6; clone size: .; D gene: .; V gene: TRBV25-1; CDR3 protein: CASSADSLYSPLHF
J gene: TRBJ2-2; clone size: .; D gene: .; V gene: TRBV9; CDR3 protein: CASSAYSNTGELFF
J gene: TRBJ2-5; clone size: .; D gene: .; V gene: TRBV29-1; CDR3 protein: CSVIQGGRQETQYF
J gene: TRBJ2-7; clone size: .; D gene: TRBD1; V gene: TRBV7-9; CDR3 protein: CASSETGSSYEQYF
J gene: TRBJ2-1; clone size: once; D gene: TRBD2; V gene: TRBV29-1; CDR3 protein: CSVGQGSGSKQFF
J gene: TRBJ2-5; clone size: .; D gene: TRBD1; V gene: TRBV19; CDR3 protein: CASSPIYRGQEPQETQYF
J gene: TRBJ1-2; clone size: .; D gene: .; V gene: TRBV30; CDR3 protein: CAVSPGSFQEGYTF
J gene: TRBJ2-5; clone size: .; D gene: .; V gene: TRBV28; CDR3 protein: CASSPRIRQETQYF
J gene: TRBJ1-1; clone size: .; D gene: TRBD1; V gene: TRBV5-1; CDR3 protein: CASSSRDRGNTEAFF
J gene: TRBJ1-2; clone size: .; D gene: .; V gene: TRBV28; CDR3 protein: CASRAQGTGGYTF
J gene: TRBJ2-3; clone size: .; D gene: TRBD1; V gene: TRBV19; CDR3 protein: CASSRAGTVSTDTQYF
J gene: TRBJ2-5; clone size: .; D gene: .; V gene: TRBV5-1; CDR3 protein: CASTLTEQETQYF
J gene: TRBJ2-1; clone size: .; D gene: TRBD2; V gene: TRBV4-1; CDR3 protein: CASSQMRTSGNNEQFF
J gene: TRBJ2-1; clone size: .; D gene: .; V gene: TRBV7-2; CDR3 protein: CASSQTVHNEQFF
J gene: TRBJ2-1; clone size: .; D gene: .; V gene: TRBV28; CDR3 protein: CASSSSHGGAAQGEQFF
J gene: TRBJ2-2; clone size: .; D gene: .; V gene: TRBV7-3; CDR3 protein: CASSLTGGTNTGELFF
J gene: TRBJ2-5; clone size: .; D gene: TRBD1; V gene: TRBV2; CDR3 protein: CASTATGARETQYF
J gene: TRBJ2-1; clone size: few; D gene: TRBD2; V gene: TRBV29-1; CDR3 protein: CSVPTSGVTYNEQFF
J gene: TRBJ1-5; clone size: .; D gene: .; V gene: TRBV15; CDR3 protein: CATSRGEGGNPRNQPQHF
J gene: TRBJ2-3; clone size: .; D gene: TRBD2; V gene: TRBV3-1/TRBV3-2; CDR3 protein: CASSQSGKDTQYF
J gene: TRBJ2-3; clone size: .; D gene: TRBD2; V gene: TRBV13; CDR3 protein: CASSSASGLAGGPIDTQYF
J gene: TRBJ2-7; clone size: .; D gene: .; V gene: TRBV7-3; CDR3 protein: CASSPGASYEQYF
J gene: TRBJ2-1; clone size: .; D gene: TRBD2; V gene: TRBV2; CDR3 protein: CASSERGIAGGPFSSYNEQFF
J gene: TRBJ2-2; clone size: .; D gene: TRBD2; V gene: TRBV9; CDR3 protein: CASSRLAGLSRSRELFF
J gene: TRBJ2-3; clone size: .; D gene: TRBD2; V gene: TRBV7-6; CDR3 protein: CASSSRLAGGRPDTQYF
J gene: TRBJ2-7; clone size: .; D gene: TRBD2; V gene: TRBV7-9; CDR3 protein: CASSAGVYEQYF
J gene: TRBJ2-4; clone size: .; D gene: TRBD1; V gene: TRBV5-4; CDR3 protein: CASSWGTGFGGNIQYF
J gene: TRBJ2-3; clone size: .; D gene: TRBD2; V gene: TRBV18; CDR3 protein: CASSLTSGTGADTQYF
J gene: TRBJ2-7; clone size: .; D gene: .; V gene: TRBV27; CDR3 protein: CASSLWPDSYEQYF
J gene: TRBJ2-3; clone size: .; D gene: .; V gene: TRBV5-1; CDR3 protein: CASSHGMSPSTDTQYF
J gene: TRBJ2-7; clone size: .; D gene: .; V gene: TRBV3-1/TRBV3-2; CDR3 protein: CASSHDWRGGSYEQYF
J gene: TRBJ2-2; clone size: .; D gene: .; V gene: TRBV4-3; CDR3 protein: CASSQDHPGDRLYGELFF
J gene: TRBJ2-2; clone size: few; D gene: .; V gene: TRBV27; CDR3 protein: CASSFSTNTGELFF
J gene: TRBJ2-5; clone size: .; D gene: .; V gene: TRBV27; CDR3 protein: CASAPGRPYLETQYF
J gene: TRBJ1-2; clone size: .; D gene: .; V gene: TRBV11-2; CDR3 protein: CASSPGQYYGYTF
J gene: TRBJ1-6; clone size: .; D gene: TRBD1; V gene: TRBV5-1; CDR3 protein: CASRASGGNNSPLHF
J gene: TRBJ1-5; clone size: few; D gene: TRBD1; V gene: TRBV28; CDR3 protein: CASSSPRQGAGQPQHF
J gene: TRBJ2-7; clone size: .; D gene: TRBD2; V gene: TRBV5-1; CDR3 protein: CASSLGTSRNEQYF
J gene: TRBJ1-4; clone size: once; D gene: .; V gene: TRBV12-3/TRBV12-4; CDR3 protein: CASSFSGIGKLFF
J gene: TRBJ2-2; clone size: .; D gene: TRBD1; V gene: TRBV28; CDR3 protein: CASSDRGVAGELFF
J gene: TRBJ1-3; clone size: .; D gene: .; V gene: TRBV29-1; CDR3 protein: CSVYSRGAGTGNTIYF
J gene: TRBJ1-4; clone size: once; D gene: TRBD1; V gene: TRBV28; CDR3 protein: CASTSTDRVGKKLFF
J gene: TRBJ2-1; clone size: .; D gene: .; V gene: TRBV5-1; CDR3 protein: CASSPGTVYEQFF
J gene: TRBJ2-2; clone size: .; D gene: .; V gene: TRBV24-1; CDR3 protein: CATSDWPGTSTGTGELFF
J gene: TRBJ1-5; clone size: .; D gene: .; V gene: TRBV4-1; CDR3 protein: CASSQDPGQRWNQPQHF
J gene: TRBJ1-1; clone size: .; D gene: TRBD1; V gene: TRBV11-2; CDR3 protein: CASSLVWQGDTEAFF